This paragraph covers one TCR beta chain sequence. Its target is unknown. This sample was taken from a study of shared clonotypes between healthy human individuals. Findings and caveats of the study: Though the depth was large, rarefaction showed that sorted-subset sequencing was incomplete.

The germline V gene has CDR1 LGHNA and CDR2 YSLEER. CDR3 length equals 15 residues. Trimming at V came to 3 bases and at J to 7 bases, leaving 9 bases not matched to a gene. The assay used deep level. Clones were read by immunoSEQ multiplex PCR, and TCRdb kept only the in-frame ones, dropping some. The table lists a few million clones, approximately 92% of them singletons. Input material: naive CD4+ T cells sorted from blood. As for subset: CD45RA+ positively selected. The chain links TRBV4-3 to TRBJ1-5; 7 nucleotides align to TRBD1. The receptor was derived from a man aged 18-30 years in good health. CDR3 DNA: TGCGCCAGCAGCCATGATACAGGGGAGGGCCAGCCCCAGCATTTT. Translation gives CASSHDTGEGQPQHF.